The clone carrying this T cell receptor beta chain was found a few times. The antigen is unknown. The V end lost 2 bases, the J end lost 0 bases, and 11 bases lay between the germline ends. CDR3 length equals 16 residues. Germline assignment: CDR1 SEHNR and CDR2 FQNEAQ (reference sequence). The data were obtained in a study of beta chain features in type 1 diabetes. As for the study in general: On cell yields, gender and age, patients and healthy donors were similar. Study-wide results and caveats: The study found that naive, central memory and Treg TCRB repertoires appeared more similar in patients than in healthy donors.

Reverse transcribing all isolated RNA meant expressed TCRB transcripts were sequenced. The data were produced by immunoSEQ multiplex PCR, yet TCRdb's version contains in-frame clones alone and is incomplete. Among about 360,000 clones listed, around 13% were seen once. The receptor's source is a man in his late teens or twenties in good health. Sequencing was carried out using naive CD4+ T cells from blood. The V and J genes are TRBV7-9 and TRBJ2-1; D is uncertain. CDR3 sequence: CASSLLGSSSYNEQFF. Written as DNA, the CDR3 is TGTGCCAGCAGCTTATTGGGCTCGAGCTCCTACAATGAGCAGTTCTTC.